This T cell receptor (beta chain) was sequenced in a study of liver allograft versus peripheral blood T cells. About the research overall: Transplanted livers and recipients' peripheral blood had their T cell receptor repertoires compared.

In TCRdb, the reads were re-called with MiXCR into one record per CDR3 protein. Of around 12,000 distinct CDR3 sequences in the sample, approximately 20% were seen once. This clonotype was seen repeatedly, ten times or more. What it binds is not known. Germline CDR1 MNHEY, CDR2 SVGAGI. There are 13 residues in the CDR3. V shed 7 bases and J shed 4 bases, with 11 bases lying between them. Study-level points and caveats: Differences were reported between the T cell receptor repertoires inside liver allografts and those that were detected in peripheral blood.

The chain employs TRBV6-5 and TRBJ1-5; D uncertain. The receptor was isolated from a human patient who had a liver transplant. The graft donor may have contributed some T cells. The CDR3: CASTSNGNQPQHF. DNA of the CDR3: TGTGCCAGCACCTCCAACGGGAATCAGCCCCAGCATTTT.